The following is a T cell receptor (beta chain) sequence with its context. No antigen is known for it. Base qualities are not recorded, but no much larger clone differs from it by a single base. Libraries were prepared through the immunoSEQ multiplex PCR assay. For the multiplex PCR, a mixture combining 60 forward primers for TCR Vbeta segments and 13 reverse primers for TCR Jbeta segments was used. The CDR3 region of rearranged TCR beta genes was amplified from genomic DNA by a multiplex PCR assay. Amplified TCR beta libraries were sequenced as 87-base-pair reads on the Illumina HiSeq System. In the authors' own workflow: Across the 600 to 700 repertoires, a later analysis counted some 80 million unique TCR beta chains, roughly 11 million of which were shared by at least two donors. To remove PCR and sequencing errors, raw reads were error-corrected and collapsed into unique sequences using a nearest-neighbor algorithm that merged closely related sequences. Alignment of CDR3 sequences to IMGT reference sequences was used to assign V, D and J gene segments. For a sequence to be retained, at least a six-nucleotide match to both a V gene segment and a J gene segment was required. Rearrangements were called productive when the CDR3 lacked stop codons and stayed in frame with V and J; all others were non-productive. CDR3 was defined by IMGT convention, running from the second conserved V-encoded cysteine to the conserved J-encoded phenylalanine. The earlier analysis of about 590 of the donors excluded sequences that lacked an unambiguous match to a single V gene segment. An earlier analysis of 587 of the donors classified V segments as functional when productive rearrangements were above 56.7% and as segregating when the standard deviation between donors was above 5%. A statistical classification framework was built to diagnose cytomegalovirus status from the catalog of TCR beta chain sequences. In a later analysis, TCR nucleotide sequences were compared against IMGT/GENE-DB human TR gene sequences so that V and J genes could be assigned. In a later analysis, CDR3 sequences and most-parsimonious VDJ recombination scenarios were assigned using the TCRdist pipeline. In a later analysis, every TCR beta chain was defined by the combination of its CDR3 amino acid sequence and its V-gene family, and reads without a unique V-gene family were dropped. A later analysis removed 550 to 650 highly shared, low-generation-probability nucleotide sequences to deal with suspected cross-contamination and a sequencing artifact. For each public chain, a later analysis derived a clonal expansion index from normalized ranks of inferred template counts within each repertoire. Generation probabilities in a later analysis came from a VDJ recombination model fitted to out-of-frame rearrangements, and those results were checked against IGoR. Hypergeometric tests were used in a later analysis to score TCR-TCR, TCR-HLA and TCR-CMV co-occurrence, with a repertoire-size bias correction applied to the TCR pairs. False discovery rates were estimated in a later analysis by permuting HLA or CMV assignments 20 times. In a later analysis, co-occurring TCRs were grouped with DBSCAN, and TCRdist sequence similarity was added when clustering was performed within HLA-allele-positive subsets. Repertoires with fewer than 30,000 or more than 120,000 public chains were left out of co-occurrence clustering, as were four to six repertoires with anomalous nucleotide sharing. Held by TCRdb, this immuneACCESS table contains in-frame sequences only and omits some clones. Under half of the omission traces to an unresolved V gene where checked; the cause of the rest is unknown. V and J calls and clone size are as listed in that table; D and trimming were resolved from the DNA. This sample lists 100,000 or so clones; about 70% were detected once. The ten largest clones capture 2% to 2.5% of the sample.

The source of the sample is a study of cytomegalovirus exposure and HLA in healthy donors (dated by TCRdb to about 2017). Turning to the overall study: According to an earlier analysis of a few hundred of the donors, about 170 million T cells yielded roughly 110 million unique TCR beta sequences and more than 250 Gb of sequence data. The T cell repertoires of 670 or so subjects were profiled by immunosequencing and related to cytomegalovirus serostatus. Across some 400 genotyped donors of the cohort, an average of about 240,000 unique TCR beta nucleotide sequences per donor were sequenced, and approximately 17% of those sequences were non-productive. A later genetic analysis used genome-wide SNP genotypes for about 65% of the 666 donors, treating that subset as a discovery cohort. In addition to the first cohort of roughly 700 subjects, a separate validation cohort of 120 different subjects was used. Rather than using new phenotypic data, the later analysis identified candidate immune exposures from TCR beta sequences and from how often those sequences occurred across donors. Donor age, sex, ethnicity and CMV serostatus were compiled together with the repertoire data. To predict cytomegalovirus infection status, the study brought together high-throughput TCR immunosequencing, statistical association of individual TCRs with disease status, and machine learning. To study patterns of TCR occurrence, a later analysis re-analyzed previously published TCR beta repertoires from 700 or so donors and added high-resolution HLA genotyping. Both class I and class II loci were covered by HLA typing, at four-digit resolution. An earlier analysis of fewer than 750 of the donors used high-throughput TCR beta sequencing to judge whether each TCR beta V gene segment behaved as functional or pseudogenic. An early release covering 550 to 650 HLA-typed donors comprised approximately 290 gigabases of sequencing data and around 80 million unique TCR sequences. All discovery cohort repertoires had been generated using a single sequencing platform. Among the roughly 370 genotyped donors, roughly 80% belonged to the genetic ancestry cluster associated with self-reported Caucasian donors. Because of strong linkage in the cohort, five DR-DQ haplotypes were treated as single units for association and clustering. The number of donors typed differed by locus, with roughly 629-640 for A, B, C, DRB1 and DQB1, roughly 520 for DQA1, over 600 for DPA1, and approximately 470 for DPB1. The study aimed to test whether signatures of past pathogen exposure could be identified by cataloging public T cell receptors. Findings and caveats that apply to the study as a whole: Three of the identified cytomegalovirus-associated TCR beta chains were confirmed in vitro to be specific for cytomegalovirus antigens. In a later genetic analysis, fewer N-insertions in productive TCRs were reported among donors in an Asian-associated ancestry cluster than the 666-donor mean. In both the original and validation cohorts, the classifier was reported to diagnose cytomegalovirus status with high specificity and sensitivity. At a false discovery rate of 0.05, a later analysis linked 15,000 to 20,000 TCR beta sequences to specific HLA alleles. Most TCR sequences were observed very rarely across donors, whereas some public TCRs were present in many individuals. According to the authors, the approach could potentially be generalized to other disease states and immunological phenotypes. Only TCR beta chains were sequenced in this cohort, and the absence of alpha or paired-chain data limited detectable features. Linkage disequilibrium might explain the correlated functional status among segregating V segments, but an unknown experimental factor could not be excluded. According to a later analysis, TCR association rates differed among HLA loci, with DRB1 alleles showing the most associated TCRs and HLA-C alleles showing the fewest. Some IMGT-functional V segments, including TRBV6-2 and TRBV6-3, could not be told apart with the 87-base-pair reads, so those segments were excluded. Over 15 rarely observed V segments, including chromosome 9 orphons, were excluded from the earlier analysis of several hundred of the donors because counts were too low. The study listed 150 to 200 TCR beta chains as associated with cytomegalovirus. According to a later analysis, parvovirus B19, influenza, CMV and Epstein-Barr virus appeared linked to several top co-occurrence clusters. Presence/absence analyses assumed roughly uniform sequencing depth across donors, an assumption that may not hold. In a later genetic analysis, a missense DCLRE1C variant was associated with V-gene and J-gene trimming of TCR beta chains, and the association was replicated in an independent cohort. Most CMV-associated TCR beta chains appeared to be HLA-restricted in a later analysis, and the HLA associations seemed to be driven largely by CMV exposure. In a later analysis, HLA-associated TCR beta chains showed more clonal expansion and lower generation probabilities than non-associated chains that were equally common. A group of highly shared sequence variants was considered likely to be a technical artifact of the sequencing pipeline. Immune exposure information for the cohort was limited to CMV serostatus. A further reported finding was that TCR beta sequences accurately predicted the HLA-A and HLA-B alleles for most subjects in the first cohort. Because HLA typing was unavailable for some donors at each locus, only the typed subset was used in association tests. In an earlier analysis of over 550 of the donors, most TCR beta V segments were observed in productive rearrangements about 90% or about 30% of the time, broadly matching IMGT annotations. When HLA alleles, especially DR and DQ, strongly co-occurred, attributing TCR associations to individual alleles was difficult.

Trimming at the junction amounts to 6 bases on V and 1 base on J, and the germline ends lie 10 bases apart. Including cysteine and phenylalanine, the CDR3 has 13 amino acids. Here the CDR3 DNA is all that survives: 39 bases in frame from base 1. CDR1 and CDR2 are read off the germline V gene (reference sequence) as MNHEY and SMNVEV. In total, 630 or so healthy bone marrow donors made up the cohort. Cohort members were all nominally healthy when sampled, although unrecorded immune exposures were likely present. CMV serostatus was positive for roughly 290 and negative for about 55% of the roughly 670 cohort members, and was not recorded for this donor. Each donor provided a peripheral blood sample, and peripheral blood mononuclear cells were used for TCR beta sequencing. Genomic DNA extraction from the blood cell samples was performed with the Qiagen DNeasy Blood Extraction Kit.

This receptor was taken from a human donor in good health. Sample: PBMCs. The chain joins TRBV27 to TRBJ2-7, with the identity of the D gene unclear. DNA sequence: TGTGCCAGCAGCCTAACGTATTCCTACGAGCAGTACTTC. The encoded protein is CASSLTYSYEQYF.